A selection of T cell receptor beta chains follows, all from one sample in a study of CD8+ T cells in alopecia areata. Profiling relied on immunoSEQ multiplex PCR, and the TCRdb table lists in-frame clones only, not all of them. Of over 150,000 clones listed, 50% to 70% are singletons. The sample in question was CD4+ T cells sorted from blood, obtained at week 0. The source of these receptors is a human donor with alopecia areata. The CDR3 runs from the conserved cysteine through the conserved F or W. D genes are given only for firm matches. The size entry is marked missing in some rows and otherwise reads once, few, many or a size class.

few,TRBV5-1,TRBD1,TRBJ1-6,CASRTRQGSNSPLHF,TGCGCCAGCAGAACCAGACAGGGATCCAATTCACCCCTCCACTTT
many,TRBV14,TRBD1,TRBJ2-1,CASSKGLGTVLNNEQFF,TGTGCCAGCAGCAAGGGGTTAGGGACAGTCCTCAACAATGAGCAGTTCTTC
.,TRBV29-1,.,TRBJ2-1,CSVERAQNEQFF,TGCAGCGTTGAGAGGGCTCAAAATGAGCAGTTCTTC
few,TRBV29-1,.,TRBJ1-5,CSVGEVGQPQHF,TGCAGCGTTGGAGAGGTGGGGCAGCCCCAGCATTTT
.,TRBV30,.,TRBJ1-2,CAWSEQINYGYTF,TGTGCCTGGAGTGAACAGATAAACTATGGCTACACCTTC
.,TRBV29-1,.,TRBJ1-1,CSVDVNTEAFF,TGCAGCGTTGACGTGAACACTGAAGCTTTCTTT
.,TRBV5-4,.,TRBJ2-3,CASSFVGRADTQYF,TGTGCCAGCAGCTTCGTCGGTAGGGCAGATACGCAGTATTTT
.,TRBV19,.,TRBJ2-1,CASSILAGAGHNEQFF,TGTGCCAGTAGTATTCTGGCGGGGGCCGGTCACAATGAGCAGTTCTTC
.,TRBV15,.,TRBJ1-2,CATSRETASYGYTF,TGTGCCACCAGCAGGGAAACAGCTTCCTATGGCTACACCTTC
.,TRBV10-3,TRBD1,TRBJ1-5,CAISERTGGGNQPQHF,TGTGCCATCAGTGAAAGGACAGGGGGTGGTAATCAGCCCCAGCATTTT
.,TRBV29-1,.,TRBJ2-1,CSVVPRLSSYNEQFF,TGCAGCGTTGTCCCCAGACTAAGCTCCTACAATGAGCAGTTCTTC
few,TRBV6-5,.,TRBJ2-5,CASSYSSYGETQYF,TGTGCCAGCAGTTACTCGAGCTACGGGGAGACCCAGTACTTC
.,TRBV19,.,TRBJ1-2,CASSIQGDGYTF,TGTGCCAGTAGTATACAGGGCGACGGCTACACCTTC
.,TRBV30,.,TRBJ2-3,CAWSVRRGPDTQYF,TGTGCCTGGAGTGTACGGAGGGGGCCAGATACGCAGTATTTT
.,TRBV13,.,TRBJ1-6,CASGGGPGSPLHF,TGTGCCAGCGGAGGGGGGCCGGGATCACCCCTCCACTTT
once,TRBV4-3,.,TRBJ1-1,CASSQGGTSNTEAFF,TGCGCCAGCAGCCAAGGAGGGACTTCGAACACTGAAGCTTTCTTT
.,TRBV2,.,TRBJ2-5,CASSEFKAQSETQYF,TGTGCCAGCAGTGAATTTAAGGCTCAGTCTGAGACCCAGTACTTC
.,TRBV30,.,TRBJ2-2,CAWVRGGSSTGELFF,TGTGCCTGGGTCAGGGGGGGCTCCAGCACCGGGGAGCTGTTTTTT
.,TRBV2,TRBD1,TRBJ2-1,CASSALTGGGYNEQFF,TGTGCCAGCAGTGCCCTTACAGGGGGCGGATATAATGAGCAGTTCTTC
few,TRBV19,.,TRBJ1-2,CASSIAAGPYYGYTF,TGTGCCAGTAGTATAGCGGCGGGGCCCTACTATGGCTACACCTTC
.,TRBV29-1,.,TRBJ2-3,CSVVPSTDTQYF,TGCAGCGTTGTCCCGAGCACAGATACGCAGTATTTT
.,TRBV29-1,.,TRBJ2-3,CSVGLTRDTQYF,TGCAGCGTTGGACTAACCAGGGATACGCAGTATTTT
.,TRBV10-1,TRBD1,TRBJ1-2,CASSRGQGGDYGYTF,TGCGCCAGCAGTCGGGGACAGGGTGGAGACTATGGCTACACCTTC
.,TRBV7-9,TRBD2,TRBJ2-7,CASTAVAGPYEQYF,TGTGCCAGCACCGCGGTAGCGGGGCCCTACGAGCAGTACTTC
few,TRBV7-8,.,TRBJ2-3,CASSFYGTGRRDSTDTQYF,TGTGCCAGCAGTTTTTATGGGACCGGGAGACGGGACAGCACAGATACGCAGTATTTT
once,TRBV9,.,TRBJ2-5,CASSRRGQGETQYF,TGTGCCAGCAGTAGGCGGGGGCAGGGGGAGACCCAGTACTTC
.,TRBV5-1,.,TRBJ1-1,CASSLARQKDEAFF,TGCGCCAGCAGCTTGGCGAGGCAGAAAGACGAAGCTTTCTTT
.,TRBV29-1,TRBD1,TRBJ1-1,CSVDGEGARGTEAFF,TGCAGCGTTGACGGGGAGGGGGCGCGGGGCACTGAAGCTTTCTTT
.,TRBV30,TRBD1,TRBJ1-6,CAWRDRGLYNSPLHF,TGTGCCTGGAGGGACAGGGGGCTGTATAATTCACCCCTCCACTTT
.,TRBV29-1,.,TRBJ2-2,CSVTTLSNTGELFF,TGCAGCGTCACCACACTATCGAACACCGGGGAGCTGTTTTTT
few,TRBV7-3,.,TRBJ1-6,CASSLRGAISPLHF,TGTGCCAGCAGCTTAAGGGGAGCGATCTCACCCCTCCACTTT
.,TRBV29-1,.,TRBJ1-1,CSVEPNLEAFF,TGCAGCGTTGAACCAAACCTTGAAGCTTTCTTT
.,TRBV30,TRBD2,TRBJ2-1,CAWGSGTSGGSQFF,TGTGCCTGGGGATCCGGGACTAGCGGGGGGTCCCAGTTCTTC
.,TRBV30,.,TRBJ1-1,CAWSVAQKGFF,TGTGCCTGGAGTGTTGCACAGAAGGGATTCTTT
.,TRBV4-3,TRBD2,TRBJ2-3,CASSRTAVVSGSTDTQYF,TGCGCCAGCAGCCGAACAGCGGTAGTTAGCGGGTCAACAGATACGCAGTATTTT
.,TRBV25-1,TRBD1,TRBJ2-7,CASSEYGTEKYEQYF,TGTGCCAGCAGTGAATATGGGACAGAAAAATACGAGCAGTACTTC
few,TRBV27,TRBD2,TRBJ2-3,CASRKIAGVSTDTQYF,TGTGCCAGCAGGAAAATAGCGGGGGTCAGCACAGATACGCAGTATTTT
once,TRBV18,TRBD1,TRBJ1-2,CASSPLAGQDRNYGYTF,TGTGCCAGCTCACCCCTGGCCGGACAGGACCGCAACTATGGCTACACCTTC
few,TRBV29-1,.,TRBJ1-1,CSVEEKAAGRTAFF,TGCAGCGTTGAAGAAAAGGCAGCGGGTCGTACAGCTTTCTTT
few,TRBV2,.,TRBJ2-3,CASSASGTHTDTQYF,TGTGCCAGCAGCGCCTCCGGGACCCACACAGATACGCAGTATTTT
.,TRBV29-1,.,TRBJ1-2,CSVAGGFGYGYTF,TGCAGCGTTGCGGGGGGGTTCGGCTATGGCTACACCTTC
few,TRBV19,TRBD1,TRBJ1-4,CASSTTGGAGEKLFF,TGTGCCAGTAGTACCACAGGGGGCGCGGGAGAAAAACTGTTTTTT
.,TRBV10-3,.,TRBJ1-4,CAISENLGSEKLFF,TGTGCCATCAGTGAGAATCTGGGTAGTGAAAAACTGTTTTTT
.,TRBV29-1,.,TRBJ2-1,CSVDITGVYNEQFF,TGCAGCGTTGACATTACGGGGGTTTACAATGAGCAGTTCTTC
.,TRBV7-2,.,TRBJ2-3,CASSLIQQADTQYF,TGTGCCAGCAGCTTAATCCAGCAGGCAGATACGCAGTATTTT
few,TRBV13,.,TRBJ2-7,CASSLGGIRTYEQYF,TGTGCCAGCAGCTTAGGGGGAATAAGAACCTACGAGCAGTACTTC
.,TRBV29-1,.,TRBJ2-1,CSVEGTPSSYNEQFF,TGCAGCGTGGAAGGGACACCCAGCTCCTACAATGAGCAGTTCTTC
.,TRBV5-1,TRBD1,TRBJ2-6,CASSAQGASGANVLTF,TGCGCCAGCAGCGCCCAGGGGGCCTCTGGGGCCAACGTCCTGACTTTC
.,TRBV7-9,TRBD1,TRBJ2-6,CASSPDRGNANVLTF,TGTGCCAGCAGCCCGGACAGGGGGAACGCCAACGTCCTGACTTTC
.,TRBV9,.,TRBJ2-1,CASSPGTNSYNEQFF,TGTGCCAGCAGCCCAGGGACAAACTCCTACAATGAGCAGTTCTTC
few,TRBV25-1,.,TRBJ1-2,CASSDGWTDYGYTF,TGTGCCAGCAGTGATGGGTGGACCGACTATGGCTACACCTTC
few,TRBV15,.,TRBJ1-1,CATSRDLGRATPEAFF,TGTGCCACCAGCAGAGATTTGGGCAGGGCCACCCCTGAAGCTTTCTTT
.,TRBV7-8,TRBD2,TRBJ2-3,CASSLVFTAGENPSTDTQYF,TGTGCCAGCAGCTTAGTATTTACAGCGGGGGAGAACCCTAGCACAGATACGCAGTATTTT
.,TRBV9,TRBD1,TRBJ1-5,CASSAGDREGQPQHF,TGTGCCAGCAGCGCCGGAGACAGGGAGGGTCAGCCCCAGCATTTT
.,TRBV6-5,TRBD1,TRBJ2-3,CATTGTGKVSDTQYF,TGTGCCACCACCGGGACAGGGAAGGTTTCAGATACGCAGTATTTT
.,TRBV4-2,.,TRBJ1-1,CASSQEFSGSEAFF,TGTGCCAGCAGCCAAGAATTCAGCGGCTCTGAAGCTTTCTTT
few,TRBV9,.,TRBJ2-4,CASSGPYRGGKNIQYF,TGTGCCAGCAGCGGCCCCTACAGAGGGGGCAAAAACATTCAGTACTTC